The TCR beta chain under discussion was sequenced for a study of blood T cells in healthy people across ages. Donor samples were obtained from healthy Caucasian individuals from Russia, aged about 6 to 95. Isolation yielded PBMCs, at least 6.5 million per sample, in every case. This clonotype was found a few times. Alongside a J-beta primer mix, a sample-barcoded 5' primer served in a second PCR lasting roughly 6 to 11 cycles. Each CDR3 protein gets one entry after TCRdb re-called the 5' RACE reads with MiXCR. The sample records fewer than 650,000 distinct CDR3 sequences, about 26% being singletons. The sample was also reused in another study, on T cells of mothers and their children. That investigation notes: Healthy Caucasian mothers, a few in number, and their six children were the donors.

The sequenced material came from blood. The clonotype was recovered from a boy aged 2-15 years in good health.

CDR3 amino acids: CASSVVASGSRNEQFF. Written as DNA, the CDR3 is TGTGCCAGCAGCGTAGTGGCTAGCGGGAGTCGGAATGAGCAGTTCTTC. The gene calls are TRBV9 and TRBJ2-1, with 10 nucleotides matching TRBD2. This CDR3 region has 16 residues. After removal of 0 bases from V and 7 bases from J, the junction contained 7 bases not matched to a gene. Germline V gene sequence: CDR1 SGDLS, CDR2 YYNGEE.